This TCR beta chain was identified in a study of blood T cell repertoires in COVID-19. Overall study context: Acute-phase and convalescent COVID-19 samples originated in the United States, Italy and Spain. PBMCs, B-cell-depleted T cells, or T cells were the source of the cDNA or gDNA that made up the material.

Germline V gives CDR1 SGHRS, CDR2 YFSETQ. This CDR3 spans 18 amino acids. The V gene lost 0 bases and the J gene lost 3 bases, with 16 bases spanning the gap. Per the authors' pipeline: Amplified reference gene primers provided the basis for estimating nucleated cell counts. Sequenced by immunoSEQ multiplex PCR; TCRdb stores in-frame clones only, minus some. V, J and clone size reflect that table, while D and trimming were determined from the DNA. The repertoire holds roughly 100,000 clones, with 84% as singletons. This clone appeared a few times. Sequencing used peripheral blood. The sequence came from a human donor in a cohort sampled during active COVID-19. The chain is built from TRBV5-1 and TRBJ1-6, with D perhaps matching TRBD1 (5 bases). CDR3 coding DNA: TGCGCCAGCAGCTTGGAGGGGCAGGGAGGGTTCTATAATTCACCCCTCCACTTT. Its translation is CASSLEGQGGFYNSPLHF.